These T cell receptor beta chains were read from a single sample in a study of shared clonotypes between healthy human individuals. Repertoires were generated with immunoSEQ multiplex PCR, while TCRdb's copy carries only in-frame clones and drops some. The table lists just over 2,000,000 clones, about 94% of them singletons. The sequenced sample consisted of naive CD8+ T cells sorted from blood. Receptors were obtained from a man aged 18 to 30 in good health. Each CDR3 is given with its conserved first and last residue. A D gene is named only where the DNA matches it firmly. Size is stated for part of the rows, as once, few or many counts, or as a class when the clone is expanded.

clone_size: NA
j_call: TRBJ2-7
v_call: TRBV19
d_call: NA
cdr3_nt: TGTGCCAGTAGTGATTCCCCTCCCTACGAGCAGTACTTC
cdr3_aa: CASSDSPPYEQYF

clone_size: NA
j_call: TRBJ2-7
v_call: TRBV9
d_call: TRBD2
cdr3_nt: TGTGCCAGCAGCGTAGGCGATAGCGGGGGGGCATACGAGCAGTACTTC
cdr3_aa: CASSVGDSGGAYEQYF

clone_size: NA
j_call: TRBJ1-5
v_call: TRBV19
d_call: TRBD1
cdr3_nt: TGTGCCAGTAGTCTTATCACAGGGGGCAGCCAGCCCCAGCATTTT
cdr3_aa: CASSLITGGSQPQHF

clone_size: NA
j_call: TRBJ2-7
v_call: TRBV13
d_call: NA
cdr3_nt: TGTGCCAGCAGCTTAGGCCCAGGGGCTGCCTACGAGCAGTACTTC
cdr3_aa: CASSLGPGAAYEQYF

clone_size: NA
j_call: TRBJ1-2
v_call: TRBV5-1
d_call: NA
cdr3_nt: TGCGCCAGCAGCTTGCAGGGAACAACTAACTATGGCTACACCTTC
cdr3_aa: CASSLQGTTNYGYTF

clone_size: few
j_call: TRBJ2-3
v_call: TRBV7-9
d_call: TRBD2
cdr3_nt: TGTGCCAGCAGCCCGGGACTAGAGGAGGCAGATACGCAGTATTTT
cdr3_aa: CASSPGLEEADTQYF

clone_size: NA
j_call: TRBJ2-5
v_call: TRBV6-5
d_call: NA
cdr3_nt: TGTGCCAGCAGTTACTCGAAGGTGGAGACCCAGTACTTC
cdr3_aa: CASSYSKVETQYF

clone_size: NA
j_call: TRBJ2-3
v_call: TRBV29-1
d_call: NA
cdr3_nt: TGCAGCGCGGAACTAGTCAGTCTTACAGATACGCAGTATTTT
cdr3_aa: CSAELVSLTDTQYF

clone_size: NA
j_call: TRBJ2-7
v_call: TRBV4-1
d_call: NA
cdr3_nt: TGCGCCAGCAGCCAAGAATTCGGATACGAGCAGTACTTC
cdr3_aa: CASSQEFGYEQYF

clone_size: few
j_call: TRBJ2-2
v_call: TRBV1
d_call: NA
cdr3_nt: TGCACCAGCAGCGCCGGGAACCGGGGCCCCGGGGAGCTGTTTTTT
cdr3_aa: CTSSAGNRGPGELFF

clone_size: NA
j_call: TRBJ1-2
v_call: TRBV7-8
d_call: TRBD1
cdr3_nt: TGTGCCAGCAGCACCCTACAGGGGCGCTTACAGGGCTACACCTTC
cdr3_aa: CASSTLQGRLQGYTF

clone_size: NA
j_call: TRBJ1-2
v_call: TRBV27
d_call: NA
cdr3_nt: TGTGCCAGCAGCCATATGGGGAGGCATGGCTACACCTTC
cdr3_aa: CASSHMGRHGYTF

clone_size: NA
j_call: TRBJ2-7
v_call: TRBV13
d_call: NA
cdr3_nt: TGTGCCAGCAAGACAGGCTCCTACGAGCAGTACTTC
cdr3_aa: CASKTGSYEQYF

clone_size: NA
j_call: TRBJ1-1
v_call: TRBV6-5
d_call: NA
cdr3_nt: TGTGCCAGCAGTTACTCGAGGATGGCAGGGAACACTGAAGCTTTCTTT
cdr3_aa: CASSYSRMAGNTEAFF

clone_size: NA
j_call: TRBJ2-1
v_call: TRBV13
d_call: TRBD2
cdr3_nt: TGTGCCAGCAGCCAAACCGGGACTAGCGGGATTCTCTCCTACAATGAGCAGTTCTTC
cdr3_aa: CASSQTGTSGILSYNEQFF

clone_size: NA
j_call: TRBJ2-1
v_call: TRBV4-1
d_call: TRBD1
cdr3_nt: TGCGCCAGCAGCCAAGATCCGACAGGGCTGAATGAGCAGTTCTTC
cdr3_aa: CASSQDPTGLNEQFF

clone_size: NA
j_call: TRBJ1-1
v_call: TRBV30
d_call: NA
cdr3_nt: TGTGCCGCCTTTGGGGGCACTGAAGCTTTCTTT
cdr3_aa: CAAFGGTEAFF

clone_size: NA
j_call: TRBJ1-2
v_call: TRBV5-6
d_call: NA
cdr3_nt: TGTGCCAGCAGCTTGGGCTCGGACATGGATAACTATGGCTACACCTTC
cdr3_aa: CASSLGSDMDNYGYTF

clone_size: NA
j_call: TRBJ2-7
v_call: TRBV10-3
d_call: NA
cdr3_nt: TGTGCCATCAGTGAGTCGTGGGGGTACGAGCAGTACTTC
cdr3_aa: CAISESWGYEQYF

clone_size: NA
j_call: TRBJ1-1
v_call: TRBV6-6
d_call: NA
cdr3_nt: TGTGCCAGCAGTTCCTTGCGGGGTGAGGCTTTCTTT
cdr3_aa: CASSSLRGEAFF

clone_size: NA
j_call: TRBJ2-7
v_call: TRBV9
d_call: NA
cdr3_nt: TGTGCCAGCAGCGTAGAGGGAACGGGGGCATGGGGCGAGCAGTACTTC
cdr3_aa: CASSVEGTGAWGEQYF

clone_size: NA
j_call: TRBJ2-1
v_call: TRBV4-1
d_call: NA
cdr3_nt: TGCGCCAGCAGCCAAGATGGCCCGGAAGACAATGAGCAGTTCTTC
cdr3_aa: CASSQDGPEDNEQFF

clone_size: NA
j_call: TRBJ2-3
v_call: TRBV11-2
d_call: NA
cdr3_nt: TGTGCCAGCAGCTCCTATTGGGACCGCACAGATACGCAGTATTTT
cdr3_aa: CASSSYWDRTDTQYF

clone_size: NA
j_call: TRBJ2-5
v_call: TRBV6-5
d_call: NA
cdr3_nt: TGTGCCAGCAGTTACAGCGGCGAGACCCAGTACTTC
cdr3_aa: CASSYSGETQYF

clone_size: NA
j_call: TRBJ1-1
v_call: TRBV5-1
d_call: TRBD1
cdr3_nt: TGCGCCAGCAGCTTGGACCCCGACAGGGTCACTGAAGCTTTCTTT
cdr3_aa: CASSLDPDRVTEAFF

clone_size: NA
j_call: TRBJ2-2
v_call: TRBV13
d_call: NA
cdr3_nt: TGTGCCAGCAGCTTTCGCGGGGCGCCCACCGGGGAGCTGTTTTTT
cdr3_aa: CASSFRGAPTGELFF

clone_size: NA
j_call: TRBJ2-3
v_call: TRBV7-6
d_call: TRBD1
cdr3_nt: TGTGCCAGCAGCCCGACAGGGGGGATAGATACGCAGTATTTT
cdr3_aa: CASSPTGGIDTQYF

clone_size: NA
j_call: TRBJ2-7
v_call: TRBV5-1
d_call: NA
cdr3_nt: TGCGCCAGCAGCGCACCGGAAAGGGGCTACGAGCAGTACTTC
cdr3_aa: CASSAPERGYEQYF

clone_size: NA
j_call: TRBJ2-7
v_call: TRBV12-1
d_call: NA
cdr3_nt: TGTGCCAGCAGCGGGGGACTAGCCTCTCAACTCCACGAGCAGTACTTC
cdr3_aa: CASSGGLASQLHEQYF

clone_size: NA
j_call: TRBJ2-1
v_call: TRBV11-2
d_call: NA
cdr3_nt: TGTGCCAGCAGCTTATCGGGCGTGTACAATGAGCAGTTCTTC
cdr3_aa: CASSLSGVYNEQFF

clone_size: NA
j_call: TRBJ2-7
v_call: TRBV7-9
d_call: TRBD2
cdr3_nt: TGTGCCAGCAGCCTCGGCACTAGCGGGAGCTACGAGCAGTACTTC
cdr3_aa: CASSLGTSGSYEQYF

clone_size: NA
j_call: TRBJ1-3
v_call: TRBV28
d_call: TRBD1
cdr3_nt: TGTGCCAGCAGACCACAGGGGGGAGGAAACACCATATATTTT
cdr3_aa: CASRPQGGGNTIYF

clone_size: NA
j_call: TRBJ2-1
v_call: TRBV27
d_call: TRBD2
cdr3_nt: TGTGCCAGCACCCTAGCGGGAGCGAGCAATGAGCAGTTCTTC
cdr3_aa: CASTLAGASNEQFF

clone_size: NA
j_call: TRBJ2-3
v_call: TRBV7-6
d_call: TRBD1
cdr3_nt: TGTGCCAGCAGCCTGGACAGGGGGCGGACAGATACGCAGTATTTT
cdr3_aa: CASSLDRGRTDTQYF

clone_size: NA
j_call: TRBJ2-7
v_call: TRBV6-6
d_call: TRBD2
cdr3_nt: TGTGCCAGCAGCCTAGGCAGCGGGAGTTTGGACGAGCAGTACTTC
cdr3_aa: CASSLGSGSLDEQYF

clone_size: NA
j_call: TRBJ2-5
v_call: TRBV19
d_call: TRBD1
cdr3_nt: TGTGCCAGTAGCCCGGACAGGGATCAAGAGACCCAGTACTTC
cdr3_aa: CASSPDRDQETQYF

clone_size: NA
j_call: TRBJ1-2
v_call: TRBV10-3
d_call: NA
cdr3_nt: TGTGCCATCACCCCAGAGAGGGCGCAATCTAACTATGGCTACACCTTC
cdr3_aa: CAITPERAQSNYGYTF

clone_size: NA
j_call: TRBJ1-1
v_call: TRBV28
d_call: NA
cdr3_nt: TGTGCCAGCACCCTGGGGGAGGGCACTGAAGCTTTCTTT
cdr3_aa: CASTLGEGTEAFF

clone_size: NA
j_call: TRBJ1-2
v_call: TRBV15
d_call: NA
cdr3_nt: TGTGCCACCGCAGGGAATAGTCGTCCTTATGGCTACACCACGTTAGGTCCTTATGGCTACACCTTC
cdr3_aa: CATAGNSRPYGYTTLGPYGYTF

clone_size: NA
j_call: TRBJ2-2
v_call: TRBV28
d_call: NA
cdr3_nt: TGTGCCAGCAGACGGGCGGGGAGCACCGGGGAGCTGTTTTTT
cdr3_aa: CASRRAGSTGELFF

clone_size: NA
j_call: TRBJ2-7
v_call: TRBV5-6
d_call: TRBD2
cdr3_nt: TGTGCCAGCAGCTCGGGACTAGCGGGACCCTACGAGCAGTACTTC
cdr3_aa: CASSSGLAGPYEQYF

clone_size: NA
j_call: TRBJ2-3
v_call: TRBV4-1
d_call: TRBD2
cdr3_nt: TGCGCCAGCAGCCAAGAGTTAGCGGGAATCCGCACAGATACGCAGTATTTT
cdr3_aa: CASSQELAGIRTDTQYF